This T cell receptor beta chain comes out of a study of T cell changes during pregnancy in multiple sclerosis. The data were produced by immunoSEQ multiplex PCR, yet TCRdb's version contains in-frame clones alone and is incomplete. The sample has tens of thousands of clones; approximately 90% are singletons. The CDR3 length is 16 residues. In germline, CDR1 is SGDLS, CDR2 YYNGEE. V dropped 3 bases and J dropped 4; count of bases not matched to a gene: 11. The source was CD4+ T cells from peripheral blood mononuclear cells, collected in the second trimester of pregnancy. The chain employs TRBV9 and TRBJ2-3; 7 nucleotides align to TRBD1. The TCR sequence derives from a female donor with multiple sclerosis, enrolled in a pregnancy study. The CDR3 DNA is TGTGCCAGCAGCGAGGGGGCGGTTGGTGGCGCAGATACGCAGTATTTT. Its protein is CASSEGAVGGADTQYF.